The sequence of this T cell receptor beta chain was determined in a study of cytomegalovirus exposure and HLA in healthy donors. CDR3 length: 17 amino acids. The germline CDR1 and CDR2 sequences are SGHTA and FQGNSA. Trimming cost V 5 bases and J 4 bases; bases outside gene matches: 13. PCR was performed using 60 Vbeta and 13 Jbeta primers. The method was immunoSEQ multiplex PCR; TCRdb's version includes in-frame clones alone and lacks a portion of them. The sample has about 170,000 clones. The sample taken for sequencing was PBMCs. This clonotype was obtained from a woman younger than 35 in good health and CMV-seropositive. The chain is built from TRBV7-2 and TRBJ2-5, with 10 bases fitting TRBD2. The DNA of the CDR3 is TGTGCCAGCAGCCAGATAGGAGCGGGGGGGCCGACAGAGACCCAGTACTTC. Its translation: CASSQIGAGGPTETQYF.